This TCR beta chain is from a study of identical twins. This clonotype was seen a handful of times. As yet, its antigen is unknown. A universal primer binding site was introduced by template switching. The final cDNA contained unique molecular identifiers. MiXCR was run by TCRdb on the 5' RACE reads, yielding one entry per CDR3 protein. The table includes about 240,000 distinct CDR3 sequences, 7.5% detected once. V was trimmed by 0 bases and J by 4 bases, leaving 12 bases between them. Germline CDR1 MNHEY, CDR2 SVGAGI. This CDR3 is built from 15 residues. Study-wide results and limits: The more abundant beta clonotypes in cord blood had fewer insertions, and memory repertoires did not show this.

These records were also assigned to another study, of yellow fever vaccine responses in identical twins. This second study says: As reported, the vaccine T cell response of twins seemed partly convergent and partly personalized.

The chain couples TRBV6-5 to TRBJ1-1; D not certain. The sequence derives from a woman under 30 in good health. The sample consisted of CD8+ T cells sorted from blood. The CDR3 DNA is TGTGCCAGCAGTTACTCGATGAGGGAGAGCACTGAAGCTTTCTTT. Protein product: CASSYSMRESTEAFF.